A selection of T cell receptor beta chains follows, all from one sample in a study of cytomegalovirus exposure and HLA in healthy donors. Clones were read by immunoSEQ multiplex PCR, and TCRdb kept only the in-frame ones, dropping some. The table shows about 94,000 clones, with around three fifths occurring only once. Material for sequencing was PBMCs. These receptors were taken from a man aged 30-40 years in good health and CMV-seronegative. CDR3s include the opening cysteine and the closing phenylalanine or tryptophan. Clone size is shown for a subset of rows, as once, few, many or a class of expanded clone.

>TRBV19|TRBJ1-2|.
CASSIGGGHGYTF
>TRBV9|TRBJ1-3|few
CASSVAPGQGTGNTIYF
>TRBV19|TRBJ2-7|.
CASSPRLASGHYEQYF
>TRBV5-1|TRBJ2-5|.
CASSRKTGNQETQYF
>TRBV7-9|TRBJ1-2|.
CAEEGTANYGYTF
>TRBV15|TRBJ2-1|.
CATSSPYKRGGFNEQFF
>TRBV4-1|TRBJ1-5|few
CASSQDDGSGQPQHF
>TRBV25-1|TRBJ2-3|.
CAGSRAGRASTDTQYF
>TRBV5-8|TRBJ2-3|.
CASSLAGPSTDTQYF
>TRBV21-1|TRBJ2-5|.
CASSEGQQRTQYF
>TRBV7-2|TRBJ1-1|.
CASSLETLYTEAFF
>TRBV6-6|TRBJ1-4|few
CASSYRGTNEKLFF
>TRBV5-6|TRBJ2-7|.
CASSFAAAGEQYF
>TRBV7-9|TRBJ2-2|few
CSSSLNRGELFF
>TRBV7-3|TRBJ2-1|.
CASSLVSGGGDEQFF